This T cell receptor (beta chain) is drawn from a study of blood T cell repertoires in COVID-19. In the source study's methods: Estimated nucleated cell counts came from reference gene primer amplification. Only in-frame clones appear in the TCRdb table, and some are missing; sequencing was by immunoSEQ multiplex PCR. Clone size and the V and J calls come from that table; the DNA yielded D and trimming. This table has some 26,000 clones, 82% appearing once. This clone has only one observation. The sequenced sample consisted of peripheral blood. This TCR was sampled from a man of 80 years or more with active or convalescent COVID-19.

CDR3 coding DNA: TGTGCCAGCAGCTTAGGTGGGACAGGGGCCTACGAGCAGTACTTC. Residues: CASSLGGTGAYEQYF. The chain joins TRBV11-3 to TRBJ2-7, with 10 bases aligning to TRBD1. CDR3 length equals 15 residues. V gave up 1 base and J gave up 2 bases; unmatched junction bases: 2. Germline lookup yields CDR1 SGHNT and CDR2 YENEEA.